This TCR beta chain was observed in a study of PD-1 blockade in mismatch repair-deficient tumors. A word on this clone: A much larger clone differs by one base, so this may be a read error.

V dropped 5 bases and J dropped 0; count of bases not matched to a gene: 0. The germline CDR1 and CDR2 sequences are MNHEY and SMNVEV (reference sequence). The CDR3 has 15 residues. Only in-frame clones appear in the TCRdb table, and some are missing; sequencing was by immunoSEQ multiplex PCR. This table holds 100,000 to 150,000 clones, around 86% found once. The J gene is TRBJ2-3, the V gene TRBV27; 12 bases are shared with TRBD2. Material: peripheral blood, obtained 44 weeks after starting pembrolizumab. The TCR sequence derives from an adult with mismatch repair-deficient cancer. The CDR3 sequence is CASSGTSGSTDTQYF. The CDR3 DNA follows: TGTGCCAGCAGTGGGACTAGCGGGAGCACAGATACGCAGTATTTT.